Shown below are 32 T cell receptor beta chains from a single sample sequenced in a study of OX40 agonist ivuxolimab in advanced cancers. The method was immunoSEQ multiplex PCR; TCRdb's version includes in-frame clones alone and lacks a portion of them. The sample has about 80,000 clones, just over 85% seen once. The starting material was CD4+ or CD8+ T cells sorted from blood, obtained in a trial of the OX40 agonist ivuxolimab. Every receptor here comes from an adult with an advanced solid tumor such as melanoma, head and neck, liver or kidney cancer.

The gene calls are TRBV9 and TRBJ1-3; D is ambiguous. Per germline, CDR1 SGDLS and CDR2 YYNGEE. Between the trimmed V and J ends, which lost 0 bases and 4 bases, there was a span of 14 bases. The CDR3 totals 16 residues. In DNA form, the CDR3 reads TGTGCCAGCAGCGTAGCTGTGGGGAAGGTCGGAAACACCATATATTTT. Amino acids: CASSVAVGKVGNTIYF.

V and J are TRBV28 and TRBJ2-5, with TRBD2 as a possible D gene (7 bases). Germline assignment: CDR1 MDHEN and CDR2 SYDVKM. The CDR3 has 15 residues. Trimming stripped 4 bases from V and 4 bases from J, with 16 bases between. CDR3 bases: TGTGCCAGCAGTTCAGGAGGGGGGGGAAGAGAGACCCAGTACTTC. Translated, it gives CASSSGGGGRETQYF. Supplemented by reference TRBV28 and TRBJ2-5, the full variable domain reads DVKVTQSSRYLVKRTGEKVFLECVQDMDHENMFWYRQDPGLGLRLIYFSYDVKMKEKGDIPEGYSVSREKKERFSLILESASTNQTSMYLCASSSGGGGRETQYFGPGTRLLVL.

This clone was seen once. V and J are TRBV5-5 and TRBJ1-5, with 7 bases matching TRBD1. This CDR3 has 16 residues. CDR1 and CDR2 (germline): SGHKS, YYEKEE (reference sequence). Trimming cost V 2 bases and J 7 bases; bases outside gene matches: 12. For the CDR3, the DNA is TGTGCCAGCAGCTTCGTTCCGACAGGGACCGGACAGCCCCAGCATTTT. It yields the protein CASSFVPTGTGQPQHF.

This rearrangement joins TRBV9 to TRBJ1-2; no clear D. The CDR3 extends over 12 amino acids. V was pared by 0 bases and J by 5 bases, with 5 bases between. Germline V CDR1 and CDR2: SGDLS, YYNGEE. The CDR3 spells CASSVGGYGYTF. The CDR3 DNA sequence: TGTGCCAGCAGCGTAGGGGGTTATGGCTACACCTTC.

The chain couples TRBV5-4 to TRBJ2-5, with TRBD2 matching over 15 bases. CDR1 is SGHNT and CDR2 is YYREEE in the germline V gene (reference sequence). The CDR3 totals 17 residues. With V trimmed by 4 bases and J by 5 bases, 9 bases remained unmatched. Here the CDR3 DNA reads TGTGCCAGCAGCATAGGACTAGCGGGGGGGCCAGAGGAGACCCAGTACTTC. Residues: CASSIGLAGGPEETQYF.

The chain uses TRBV20-1 and TRBJ2-3; D uncertain. The CDR3 spans 11 residues. V dropped 3 bases and J dropped 3 bases, with 4 bases sitting between them. Germline V gives CDR1 DFQATT, CDR2 SNEGSKA (reference sequence). The CDR3 sequence is CSARGTDTQYF. The CDR3 DNA is TGCAGTGCTAGGGGAACAGATACGCAGTATTTT.

This clone showed up just a few times. The chain recombines TRBV18 with TRBJ2-2; D is possibly TRBD2 (5 bases). The CDR3 sequence is 14 residues long. The ends were cut back, 3 bases at V and 5 bases at J, with 10 bases in the middle. Germline CDR1 reads KGHSH; CDR2 reads LQKENI. CDR3 region: CASSPLTGTGELFF. As DNA, the CDR3 is TGTGCCAGCTCACCCCTCACGGGGACCGGGGAGCTGTTTTTT.

By sample share, this clone is medium-sized. CDR3 sequence (DNA): TGTGCCACCAGCAGAGGCGAACAGGGGGCTCGTGGCTACACCTTC. As protein: CATSRGEQGARGYTF. The rearrangement links TRBV15 to TRBJ1-2; 9 nucleotides agree with TRBD1. J lost 7 bases, V lost 1 base, and 7 bases had no gene match. Germline V CDR1 and CDR2: LNHNV, YYDKDF (reference sequence). The CDR3 is 15 amino acids.

The chain carries TRBV7-6 and TRBJ1-1; 7 bases fit TRBD1. Losses at the gene ends were 5 bases for V and 2 bases for J; bases not matched to a gene: 8. Germline lookup yields CDR1 SGHVS and CDR2 FNYEAQ. The CDR3 extends over 15 amino acids. The CDR3 loop is CASSPNTGANTEAFF. The CDR3 coding sequence is TGTGCCAGCAGCCCGAATACAGGGGCAAACACTGAAGCTTTCTTT.

The sample holds a few counts of this clone. The V gene is TRBV19, the J gene TRBJ1-2, with D perhaps matching TRBD1 (5 bases). The V gene's germline CDR1 is LNHDA and CDR2 SQIVND (reference sequence). The CDR3 runs to 15 residues. The V end lost 5 bases, the J end lost 5 bases, and 18 bases lay between the germline ends. This chain's CDR3 is CASSSTDDRYYGYTF. The DNA of the CDR3 is TGTGCCAGTAGTTCCACTGACGACAGATATTATGGCTACACCTTC.

The V and J genes are TRBV28 and TRBJ1-1, with D maybe TRBD1 (5 bases). CDR3 size: 16 residues. CDR1 and CDR2 from the germline V gene are MDHEN and SYDVKM. V dropped 6 bases and J dropped 1 base, with 18 bases sitting between them. CDR3 nucleotide sequence: TGTGCCAGCAGCTTTGTAGTTGGGAGGGGGAACACTGAAGCTTTCTTT. Its translation is CASSFVVGRGNTEAFF.

The chain carries TRBV2 and TRBJ2-2; the D is unclear. V was shortened by 1 base and J by 0 bases, with 6 bases between the two germline ends. This CDR3 has 15 amino acids. Germline lookup yields CDR1 SNHLY and CDR2 FYNNEI. The CDR3 nucleotides read TGTGCCAGCAGTGAAGGCGACGCGAACACCGGGGAGCTGTTTTTT. It translates to CASSEGDANTGELFF.

The chain carries TRBV4-2 and TRBJ1-2; a possible D gene is TRBD1 (6 bases). V was pared by 4 bases and J by 8 bases, with 17 bases between. The CDR3 is 14 amino acids. From germline, CDR1 is LGHNA and CDR2 YNFKEQ. CDR3 coding DNA: TGTGCCAGCAGCCGAGCGGCAGGGGCAGGGGGCTACACCTTC. It encodes CASSRAAGAGGYTF.

The rearrangement uses TRBV7-3 and TRBJ2-7, with D possibly being TRBD1 (6 bases). Trimming took off 2 bases at V and 1 base at J, with 12 bases between the two ends. This CDR3 spans 15 amino acids. Per the germline V gene, CDR1 is SGHTA and CDR2 is FQGTGA. CDR3 in amino acids: CASSLRQASSYEQYF. As DNA, the CDR3 is TGTGCCAGCAGCTTACGACAGGCCTCTTCCTACGAGCAGTACTTC.

The chain links TRBV2 to TRBJ2-1; TRBD1 might be the D (5 bases). The CDR3 totals 13 residues. Germline assignment: CDR1 SNHLY and CDR2 FYNNEI. V lost 6 bases and J lost 4, with 10 bases in between. The chain's CDR3 is CASRRGQYNEQFF. For the CDR3, the DNA is TGTGCCAGCAGAAGGGGTCAGTACAATGAGCAGTTCTTC.

The chain has TRBV7-2 and TRBJ2-7, with D maybe TRBD1 (5 bases). V lost 2 bases to trimming and J lost 7 bases, with 12 bases between them. The germline V gene has CDR1 SGHTA and CDR2 FQGNSA. There are 13 residues in the CDR3. CDR3 sequence: CASSLRGGGEQYF. CDR3 DNA sequence: TGTGCCAGCAGCTTAAGGGGCGGTGGGGAGCAGTACTTC.

The chain carries TRBV19 and TRBJ2-7; D remains unclear. The CDR3 length is 14 residues. Per the germline V gene, CDR1 is LNHDA and CDR2 is SQIVND (reference sequence). V was cut by 7 bases and J by 2 bases, with 15 bases left in between. The CDR3 protein is CASKAAGYPYEQYF. The CDR3 DNA follows: TGTGCCAGTAAGGCGGCAGGATACCCCTACGAGCAGTACTTC. The full variable domain, in which reference TRBV19 and TRBJ2-7 provide the parts outside the CDR3, is DGGITQSPKYLFRKEGQNVTLSCEQNLNHDAMYWYRQDPGQGLRLIYYSQIVNDFQKGDIAEGYSVSREKKESFPLTVTSAQKNPTAFYLCASKAAGYPYEQYFGPGTRLTVT.

This chain uses TRBV6-6 with TRBJ1-6; D is ambiguous. This CDR3 has 14 residues. CDR1 is MNHNY, CDR2 SVGAGI, per germline (reference sequence). The V gene lost 7 bases and the J gene lost 7 bases, with 14 bases spanning the gap. The CDR3 nucleotides read TGTGCCAGCACTCCGGGAAGGGAGAATTCACCCCTCCACTTT. As protein: CASTPGRENSPLHF.

V is TRBV29-1 and J is TRBJ1-2; D gene ambiguous. V shed 2 bases and J shed 8 bases, with 12 bases lying between them. The CDR3 loop spans 12 amino acids. CDR1 is SQVTM, CDR2 ANQGSEA, per germline. For the CDR3, the DNA is TGCAGCGTTGAATCACCGGGTGAGGGCTACACCTTC. It codes for CSVESPGEGYTF.

This clone was seen a single time. The chain employs TRBV9 and TRBJ2-3; 12 bases are shared with TRBD2. CDR3 size: 14 residues. Trimming at V came to 3 bases and at J to 5 bases, leaving 1 base not matched to a gene. Germline V CDR1 and CDR2: SGDLS, YYNGEE. The CDR3 sequence is CASSGGLAGDTQYF. CDR3 sequence (DNA): TGTGCCAGCAGCGGGGGACTAGCGGGAGATACGCAGTATTTT.

This rearrangement joins TRBV7-2 to TRBJ2-7; 9 bases are shared with TRBD1. Trimming at V came to 1 base and at J to 4 bases, leaving 5 bases not matched to a gene. From germline, CDR1 is SGHTA and CDR2 FQGNSA. The CDR3 contains 15 residues. CDR3 loop: CASSLEGTGSYEQYF. In DNA form, the CDR3 reads TGTGCCAGCAGCTTAGAGGGGACAGGGTCGTACGAGCAGTACTTC.

V is TRBV27 and J is TRBJ2-1; 14 nucleotides line up with TRBD2. V trimming: 8 bases; J trimming: 5 bases; junction bases outside the gene matches: 2. This CDR3 is built from 14 residues. The germline V gene encodes CDR1 MNHEY and CDR2 SMNVEV (reference sequence). In DNA, the CDR3 is TGTGCCAGCCCGGGACTAGCGGGGGACAATGAGCAGTTCTTC. Residues: CASPGLAGDNEQFF.

The V gene is TRBV7-9, the J gene TRBJ2-7; D may match TRBD1 or TRBD2 (5 bases each). Between the trimmed V and J ends, which lost 4 bases and 3 bases, there was a span of 13 bases. This CDR3 has 14 amino acids. Germline V CDR1 and CDR2: SEHNR, FQNEAQ (reference sequence). CDR3 bases: TGTGCCAGCAGCTCAAACAGAGGGGTCTACGAGCAGTACTTC. As protein: CASSSNRGVYEQYF.

The chain is built from TRBV13 and TRBJ1-1, with D tentatively TRBD1 (5 bases). The CDR3 runs to 15 residues. Looked up from germline, CDR1 is PRHDT and CDR2 is FYEKMQ (reference sequence). The V end was cut by 3 bases, the J end by 5 bases, with 16 bases between. DNA for the CDR3: TGTGCCAGCAGCTTGGTCGTAGGGACCGGGACTGAAGCTTTCTTT. This sequence encodes CASSLVVGTGTEAFF.

CDR3 nucleotides: TGCGCCAGCAGGTCTTCCACCGGGGAGCTGTTTTTT. This translates into CASRSSTGELFF. The V call is TRBV5-1, the J call TRBJ2-2; no reliable D call. The V and J ends lost 5 bases and 4 bases respectively, with 6 bases between them. This CDR3 region has 12 residues. The V gene's germline CDR1 is SGHRS and CDR2 YFSETQ.

This clone was found once. The chain uses TRBV2 and TRBJ1-2, with 11 positions matching TRBD1. The junction had 3 bases not matched to a gene; V was cut back by 6 bases and J by 3 bases. Germline V lookup: CDR1 SNHLY, CDR2 FYNNEI. CDR3 length equals 14 residues. The CDR3 reads CASRRDRGDYGYTF. CDR3 coding DNA: TGTGCCAGCAGGAGGGACAGGGGGGACTATGGCTACACCTTC.

The chain uses TRBV28 and TRBJ2-3, with a possible D match to TRBD1 (5 bases). V lost 2 bases and J 4 bases, leaving 13 bases between the germline ends. This CDR3 is 15 amino acids long. The germline gives CDR1 MDHEN, CDR2 SYDVKM. This CDR3 is CASSLGGHRADTQYF. CDR3 in DNA: TGTGCCAGCAGTTTAGGCGGACATAGGGCAGATACGCAGTATTTT.

This chain uses TRBV4-2 with TRBJ1-2; D not certain. V lost 3 bases to trimming and J lost 0 bases, with 8 bases between them. The CDR3 contains 14 residues. Germline-derived CDR1 and CDR2 are LGHNA and YNFKEQ. The CDR3 protein is CASSHPGPNYGYTF. Here the CDR3 DNA reads TGTGCCAGCAGCCATCCCGGGCCTAACTATGGCTACACCTTC.

This clone was picked up a small number of times. J is TRBJ2-2 and V is TRBV5-1; tentatively, D is TRBD1 or TRBD2 (5 bases each). Germline V CDR1 and CDR2: SGHRS, YFSETQ. Trimming left V 5 bases short and J 0 bases short, with 11 bases between. The CDR3 has 15 amino acids. CDR3 region: CASRRDPANTGELFF. The DNA of the CDR3 is TGCGCCAGCAGACGGGACCCGGCGAACACCGGGGAGCTGTTTTTT.

This clone appeared a few times. DNA of the CDR3: TGTGCCAGCAGCTCGACAGGGTATGGGAGTTCACCCCTCCACTTT. This encodes CASSSTGYGSSPLHF. The V gene is TRBV11-2, the J gene TRBJ1-6; 7 bases are a match to TRBD1. V shed 4 bases, J shed 9 bases, and the junction held 9 bases outside the gene matches. The CDR3 contains 15 residues. CDR1 and CDR2 from the germline V gene are SGHAT and FQNNGV. Combining the CDR3 with reference TRBV11-2 and TRBJ1-6 gives the whole variable domain EAGVAQSPRYKIIEKRQSVAFWCNPISGHATLYWYQQILGQGPKLLIQFQNNGVVDDSQLPKDRFSAERLKGVDSTLKIQPAKLEDSAVYLCASSSTGYGSSPLHFGNGTRLTVT.

The rearrangement links TRBV19 to TRBJ1-1; 9 bases are shared with TRBD1. Trimming took 6 bases from V and 0 from J; bases not matched to a gene: 8. Germline V gene sequence: CDR1 LNHDA, CDR2 SQIVND (reference sequence). The CDR3 loop spans 16 amino acids. The CDR3 DNA is TGTGCCAGTAGCACTGGGACAGGGAATATGAACACTGAAGCTTTCTTT. Protein: CASSTGTGNMNTEAFF.

The J gene is TRBJ2-7, the V gene TRBV19; TRBD1 is a possible D gene (5 bases). V dropped 1 base and J dropped 0 bases, with 7 bases sitting between them. From germline, CDR1 is LNHDA and CDR2 SQIVND (reference sequence). This CDR3 is built from 14 residues. CDR3 loop: CASSIVDSSYEQYF. CDR3 nucleotides: TGTGCCAGTAGTATAGTAGACAGCTCCTACGAGCAGTACTTC.